Following are 20 T cell receptor beta chains from one sample sequenced in a study of blood T cell repertoires in COVID-19. Using immunoSEQ multiplex PCR, the repertoire was profiled, and TCRdb retains in-frame clones only, with some absent. Among some 100,000 clones listed, approximately 80% were seen once. The sequencing sample was made of peripheral blood. Receptors originate from a woman aged 65 to 85 with active or convalescent COVID-19.

V gene TRBV2 combines with J gene TRBJ1-6; TRBD1 matches at 7 bases. This CDR3 is built from 14 residues. J was trimmed by 6 bases and V by 6 bases; bases with no gene match: 5. Germline CDR1 and CDR2: SNHLY and FYNNEI. CDR3 amino acids: CASRTTGSNSPLHF. DNA of the CDR3: TGTGCCAGCAGAACGACAGGGAGTAATTCACCCCTCCACTTT.

As concerns this clone: The same CDR3 can be traced to other DNA sequences in this sample. The J gene is TRBJ2-5, the V gene TRBV9; 8 bases agree with TRBD1. This CDR3 contains 16 residues. Trimming removed 0 bases from V and 1 base from J; junction bases left unmatched: 5. Germline-derived CDR1 and CDR2 are SGDLS and YYNGEE. CDR3 sequence: CASSVALGQGQETQYF. DNA of the CDR3: TGTGCCAGCAGCGTAGCTCTAGGACAGGGCCAAGAGACCCAGTACTTC. Supplemented by reference TRBV9 and TRBJ2-5, the full variable domain reads DSGVTQTPKHLITATGQRVTLRCSPRSGDLSVYWYQQSLDQGLQFLIQYYNGEERAKGNILERFSAQQFPDLHSELNLSSLELGDSALYFCASSVALGQGQETQYFGPGTRLLVL.

The chain carries TRBV7-2 and TRBJ2-1, with TRBD2 as a possible D gene (5 bases). Trimming stripped 0 bases from V and 3 bases from J, with 6 bases between. The CDR3 consists of 14 residues. CDR1 SGHTA and CDR2 FQGNSA come from the germline V gene. The DNA of the CDR3 is TGTGCCAGCAGCTTAGCGGACTTCTACAATGAGCAGTTCTTC. This gives the protein CASSLADFYNEQFF.

This clone was found a few times. J is TRBJ1-6 and V is TRBV10-3, with 7 bases that match TRBD1. V lost 6 bases to trimming and J lost 10 bases; unmatched junction nucleotides: 3. The CDR3 totals 12 residues. CDR1 is ENHRY and CDR2 is SYGVKD in the germline V gene. The DNA for the CDR3 is TGTGCCATCAGAGAACAGGGGTCACCCCTCCACTTT. This encodes CAIREQGSPLHF.

The chain recombines TRBV28 with TRBJ1-2, with 7 bases identical to TRBD1. This CDR3 contains 14 residues. From germline, CDR1 is MDHEN and CDR2 SYDVKM. V lost 6 bases to trimming and J lost 3 bases; unmatched junction nucleotides: 7. CDR3 in DNA: TGTGCCAGCAGACCGCAGGGGGGAGACTATGGCTACACCTTC. It encodes CASRPQGGDYGYTF.

The V call is TRBV9, the J call TRBJ2-3, with TRBD2 matching 10 bases. CDR1 and CDR2 from the germline V gene are SGDLS and YYNGEE. The CDR3 loop spans 19 amino acids. J lost 0 bases, V lost 3 bases, and 13 bases had no gene match. Written as DNA, the CDR3 is TGTGCCAGCAGCGCGGGGGGAACTAGCGGGGTACTAAGCACAGATACGCAGTATTTT. Its protein product is CASSAGGTSGVLSTDTQYF.

The genes are TRBV15 and TRBJ1-5; 10 nucleotides align to TRBD1. The trim removed 5 bases at V and 6 bases at J, leaving 7 bases unmatched. The CDR3 runs to 15 residues. Germline CDR1 is LNHNV and CDR2 is YYDKDF (reference sequence). CDR3 region: CATSSRGQGSQPQHF. The CDR3 DNA reads TGTGCCACCAGCTCCCGGGGACAGGGGAGTCAGCCCCAGCATTTT.

This sequence joins TRBV5-4 and TRBJ2-5, with 11 bases fitting TRBD2. The V gene end was trimmed by 4 bases and the J gene end by 2 bases; junction bases not matched to a gene: 4. Germline assignment: CDR1 SGHNT and CDR2 YYREEE (reference sequence). The CDR3 runs to 15 residues. CDR3 amino acids: CASSLGTSGQETQYF. The CDR3 DNA is TGTGCCAGCAGCCTGGGGACTAGCGGACAAGAGACCCAGTACTTC.

V gene TRBV7-2 combines with J gene TRBJ2-6, with 8 bases lining up with TRBD1. The germline gives CDR1 SGHTA, CDR2 FQGNSA. V shed 5 bases, J shed 2 bases, and the junction held 8 bases outside the gene matches. This CDR3 is 17 amino acids long. The CDR3 region is CASSTGQGLAGANVLTF. The CDR3 DNA sequence: TGTGCCAGCAGCACCGGACAGGGTCTGGCTGGGGCCAACGTCCTGACTTTC.

CDR3 DNA: TGTGCCAGCAGTTACTCAACAGGGGAGAGACTGTTTTTT. As protein: CASSYSTGERLFF. J is TRBJ1-4 and V is TRBV6-5; 7 bases map to TRBD1. In germline, CDR1 is MNHEY, CDR2 SVGAGI. The CDR3 loop spans 13 amino acids. The J segment lost 13 bases and the V segment lost 0 bases, leaving 5 bases of the junction unmatched.

The rearrangement links TRBV4-1 to TRBJ2-5; 7 nucleotides align to TRBD1. Germline lookup yields CDR1 MGHRA and CDR2 YSYEKL. This CDR3 has 14 residues. Unmatched junction bases numbered 4, after V lost 1 base and J lost 5 bases. CDR3 sequence (DNA): TGCGCCAGCAGCCAAGGACAGGGACGGGAGACCCAGTACTTC. This codes for CASSQGQGRETQYF.

This clone was picked up one time. This chain joins TRBV27 and TRBJ2-1, with 7 bases lining up with TRBD2. This CDR3 region has 17 residues. Trimming cost V 4 bases and J 8 bases; bases outside gene matches: 17. Germline lookup yields CDR1 MNHEY and CDR2 SMNVEV (reference sequence). The CDR3 DNA sequence: TGTGCCAGCAGTTCAAACAAGCAGTGGCAGGGAGGGGATGAGCAGTTCTTC. Its protein is CASSSNKQWQGGDEQFF.

The chain combines TRBV19 with TRBJ2-6; the match to TRBD1 covers 8 bases. The J segment lost 0 bases and the V segment lost 5 bases, leaving 9 bases of the junction unmatched. The CDR3 consists of 18 residues. The germline gives CDR1 LNHDA, CDR2 SQIVND (reference sequence). The CDR3 reads CASSFAGGPSSGANVLTF. The DNA for the CDR3 is TGTGCCAGTAGTTTCGCAGGGGGCCCATCCTCTGGGGCCAACGTCCTGACTTTC.

The V gene is TRBV5-1, the J gene TRBJ2-2, with TRBD1 as a possible D gene (6 bases). V gave up 4 bases and J gave up 7 bases, with 14 bases separating them. The germline gives CDR1 SGHRS, CDR2 YFSETQ. There are 14 residues in the CDR3. CDR3 bases: TGCGCCAGCAGCGGGGAAGGACAGATCGGGGAGCTGTTTTTT. Translated: CASSGEGQIGELFF.

The chain has TRBV6-5 and TRBJ1-2; TRBD1 matches 10 bases. Germline V gives CDR1 MNHEY, CDR2 SVGAGI. The junction had 2 bases not matched to a gene; V was cut back by 0 bases and J by 10 bases. The CDR3 consists of 13 residues. For the CDR3, the DNA is TGTGCCAGCAGTTACTCCGACAGGGGGCACTACACCTTC. Its translation: CASSYSDRGHYTF.

CDR3 DNA: TGTGCCAGCCAAGAACCGGGACAGGGGGCCGTTGGCTACACCTTC. Translation gives CASQEPGQGAVGYTF. The chain recombines TRBV16 with TRBJ1-2; 12 bases map to TRBD1. The germline gives CDR1 KGHSY, CDR2 FQNENV. The CDR3 sequence is 15 residues long. Trimming at V came to 8 bases and at J to 7 bases, leaving 11 bases not matched to a gene.

This clone was counted a few times. This sequence joins TRBV12-3 or TRBV12-4 and TRBJ1-5; no firm D call. This CDR3 has 12 amino acids. V lost 3 bases, J lost 6 bases, and 6 bases lay in between. The CDR3 DNA reads TGTGCCAGCAGTTTTATCCGTCAGCCCCAGCATTTT. This encodes CASSFIRQPQHF.

The V gene is TRBV7-9, the J gene TRBJ1-3; D possibly corresponds to TRBD1 (5 bases). The germline V and J ends were trimmed by 5 bases and 1 base, with 12 bases remaining between them. The CDR3 sequence is 15 residues long. CDR1 is SEHNR and CDR2 is FQNEAQ in the germline V gene (reference sequence). CDR3 coding DNA: TGTGCCAGCAGCCTGACCTCAGGGTCTGGAAACACCATATATTTT. This sequence encodes CASSLTSGSGNTIYF. Full variable domain (outside the CDR3, taken from reference TRBV7-9 and TRBJ1-3): DTGVSQNPRHKITKRGQNVTFRCDPISEHNRLYWYRQTLGQGPEFLTYFQNEAQLEKSRLLSDRFSAERPKGSFSTLEIQRTEQGDSAMYLCASSLTSGSGNTIYFGEGSWLTVV.

The genes are TRBV25-1 and TRBJ1-1; 7 bases line up with TRBD1. J was trimmed by 2 bases and V by 6 bases; bases with no gene match: 3. Germline lookup yields CDR1 MGHDK and CDR2 SYGVNS. The CDR3 has 13 amino acids. The CDR3 loop reads CASRGQVNTEAFF. The DNA of the CDR3 is TGTGCCAGCAGAGGACAGGTAAACACTGAAGCTTTCTTT.

V usage is TRBV11-3 and J usage is TRBJ1-1; possibly TRBD1 for D (5 bases). The CDR3 has 14 amino acids. V gave up 1 base and J gave up 3 bases, with 9 bases separating them. Germline assignment: CDR1 SGHNT and CDR2 YENEEA. CDR3: CASSLGQTDTEAFF. CDR3 DNA sequence: TGTGCCAGCAGCTTAGGACAGACGGACACTGAAGCTTTCTTT. Together with reference TRBV11-3 and TRBJ1-1, the CDR3 gives the full variable domain: EAGVVQSPRYKIIEKKQPVAFWCNPISGHNTLYWYLQNLGQGPELLIRYENEEAVDDSQLPKDRFSAERLKGVDSTLKIQPAELGDSAVYLCASSLGQTDTEAFFGQGTRLTVV.